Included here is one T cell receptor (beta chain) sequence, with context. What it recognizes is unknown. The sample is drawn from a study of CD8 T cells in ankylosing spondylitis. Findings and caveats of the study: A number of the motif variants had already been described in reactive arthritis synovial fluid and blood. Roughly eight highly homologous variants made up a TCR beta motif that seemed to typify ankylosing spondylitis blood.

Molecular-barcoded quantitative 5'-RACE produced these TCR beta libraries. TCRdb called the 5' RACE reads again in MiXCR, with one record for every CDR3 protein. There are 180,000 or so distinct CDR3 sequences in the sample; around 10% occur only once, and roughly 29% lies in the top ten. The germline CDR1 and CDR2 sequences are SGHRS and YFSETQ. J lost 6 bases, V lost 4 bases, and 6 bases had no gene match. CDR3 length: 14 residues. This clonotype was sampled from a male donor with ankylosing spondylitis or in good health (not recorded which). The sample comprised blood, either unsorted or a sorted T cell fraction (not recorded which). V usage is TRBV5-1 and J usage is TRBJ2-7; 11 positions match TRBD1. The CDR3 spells CASSRRTGGPEQYF. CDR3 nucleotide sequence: TGCGCCAGCAGCCGCCGGACAGGGGGCCCCGAGCAGTACTTC.